This T cell receptor (beta chain) was identified during a study of T cells in Graves' hyperthyroidism and ophthalmopathy (dated by TCRdb to 2018 to 2020). The study in broad terms: Peripheral blood samples were taken at the time of initial diagnosis, prior to any treatment. According to the paper, TCR Vbeta CDR3 sequencing was carried out on roughly 130 peripheral blood samples, which came from 40 to 45 ophthalmopathy, 80 or so hyperthyroidism and roughly 17 progressor patients. Following sampling, methimazole starting at 30 mg daily was given to hyperthyroidism patients, and high-dose intravenous methylprednisolone was given to ophthalmopathy patients. An independent validation cohort of 18 to 20 hyperthyroidism patients and 15 or so patients who later progressed to ophthalmopathy tested prospective prediction of ophthalmopathy. The study also compared thyroid tissue and blood T-cell repertoires from five or six Graves' hyperthyroidism patients. The 75 to 100 discovery patients were randomly divided into training and test sets at a 7:3 ratio. A discovery cohort of about a hundred patients, about 40 with Graves' ophthalmopathy and about 58 with stable Graves' hyperthyroidism, was used to find distinguishing TCR V-J signatures. Summary of the overall study and its limitations: Most expanded thyroid clonotypes (frequency above 0.001) were also detected in blood, a finding suggesting that blood repertoires may reflect thyroid immune responses. No statistical method was used to fix the sample size in advance, and group allocation was not hidden from the investigators. A 13 V-J signature model separated ophthalmopathy from stable hyperthyroidism, with just over 85% sensitivity and approximately 81% specificity in cross-validation and 80%/75% in testing. In validation, the model predicted progression to ophthalmopathy with around 71% sensitivity and less than 75% specificity, a median of about 6.7 months before onset.

The hyperthyroidism patients were between 18 and 65 years old and newly diagnosed, with a disease duration of less than 2 months. The study excluded patients with uncontrolled infections, other autoimmune diseases, pregnancy or lactation. Diagnoses were based on clinical symptoms, serum thyroxine and TRAb, thyroid ultrasound and orbital computed tomography. Blood from progressor patients was drawn when they were first diagnosed with hyperthyroidism, before any ophthalmopathy symptoms appeared. PBMCs were isolated from approximately 10 ml of fresh peripheral blood by Ficoll-Paque density gradient centrifugation. Patients classed as progressors first received a Graves' hyperthyroidism diagnosis and then went on to develop ophthalmopathy during follow-up. Total RNA was extracted with Trizol reagent, and quality was checked on an Agilent 2100 Bioanalyzer. Relative to germline, V is 3 bases shorter and J is 3 bases shorter, with 12 bases between their ends. Measured from the cysteine to the phenylalanine, the CDR3 is 14 residues long. Just the 42-base CDR3 DNA is kept, in frame starting at base 1. CDR1 is given as SGDLS and CDR2 as YYNGEE, both from the germline V gene.

Turning to this clonotype: Its recognized antigen is unknown. No much larger clonotype is one base removed from it; base qualities were not supplied.

TCR beta CDR3 regions were amplified from RNA transcripts. For the first round of RT-PCR on the TCR CDR3, the HTBI primer set was used together with the Qiagen OneStep RT-PCR kit. A second multiplex PCR round built the libraries, followed by size selection and purification. Libraries were sequenced paired-end with 100 bp reads on an Illumina HiSeq2000. The authors processed their data as follows. Raw data were processed with SOAPnuke, discarding reads with adapters, uncalled bases, mean Phred below 15, or no exact constant-primer or identifier match. COPE v1.2.5 was used to merge high-quality paired reads, and clonotypes were defined as unique nucleotide sequences. Clonotypes were aligned to IMGT TRBV, TRBD and TRBJ reference segments using MiTCR v1.1. The analysis was restricted to V-J combinations with a frequency above 0.0001, which together covered 99.2% of the repertoires. A TCS score was defined as the ratio between F50 (clonal expansion) and ExV (chaos), using BLOSUM62-based TCRdist between CDR3 peptides within each V-J. Welch's t-statistics and random forest reduced fewer than 550 V-J features to 13, which were used in a naive Bayes classifier (R e1071). The public reads were reanalyzed by TCRdb: fastp trimming at Q25, MiXCR alignment, in-frame beta chains only. Under each unique CDR3 protein, matching rows form one entry showing the most common genes and DNA. The V and J calls follow TCRdb's processing rather than the paper's. A total of about 290,000 distinct CDR3 sequences appear in this sample, 10% to 15% of them only once. The top ten clones comprise around 7.9% of the sample.

The sequenced material came from blood. The chain employs TRBV9 and TRBJ2-5; the D gene is possibly TRBD1 or TRBD2, with 5 bases matching each. The receptor's source is a woman aged 25 to 39 with Graves' hyperthyroidism that later progressed to Graves' ophthalmopathy. DNA sequence: TGTGCCAGCAGCGCCGGGGCCGGGAAAGAGACCCAGTACTTC. Its translation reads: CASSAGAGKETQYF.